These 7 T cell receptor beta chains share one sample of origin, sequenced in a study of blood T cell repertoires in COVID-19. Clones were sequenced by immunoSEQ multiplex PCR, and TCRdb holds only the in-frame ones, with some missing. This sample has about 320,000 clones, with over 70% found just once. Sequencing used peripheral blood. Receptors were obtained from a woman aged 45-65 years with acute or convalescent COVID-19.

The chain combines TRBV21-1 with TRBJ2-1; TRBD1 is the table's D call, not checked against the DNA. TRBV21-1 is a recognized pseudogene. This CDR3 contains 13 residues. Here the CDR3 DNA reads TGTGCCAGCAGTTTTCCAGGGGACAATGAGCAGTTCTTC. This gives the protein CASSFPGDNEQFF.

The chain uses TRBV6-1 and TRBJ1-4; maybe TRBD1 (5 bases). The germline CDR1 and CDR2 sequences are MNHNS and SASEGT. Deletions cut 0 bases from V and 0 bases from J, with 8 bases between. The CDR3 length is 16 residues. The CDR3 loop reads CASSEAGGATNEKLFF. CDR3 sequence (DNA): TGTGCCAGCAGTGAAGCTGGGGGGGCAACTAATGAAAAACTGTTTTTT.

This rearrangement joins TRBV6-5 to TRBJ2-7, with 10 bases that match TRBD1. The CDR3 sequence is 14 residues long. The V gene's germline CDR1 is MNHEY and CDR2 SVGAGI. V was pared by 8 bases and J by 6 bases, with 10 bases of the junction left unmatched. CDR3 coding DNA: TGTGCCAGCCTAGGGACAGGGGATTTCGGCGAGCAGTACTTC. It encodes CASLGTGDFGEQYF.

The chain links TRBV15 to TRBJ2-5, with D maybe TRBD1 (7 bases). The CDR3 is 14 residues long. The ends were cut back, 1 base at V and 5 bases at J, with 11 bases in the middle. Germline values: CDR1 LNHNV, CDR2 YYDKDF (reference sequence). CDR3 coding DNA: TGTGCCACCAGCAGAGTGGCAGGGGGGGAGACCCAGTACTTC. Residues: CATSRVAGGETQYF.

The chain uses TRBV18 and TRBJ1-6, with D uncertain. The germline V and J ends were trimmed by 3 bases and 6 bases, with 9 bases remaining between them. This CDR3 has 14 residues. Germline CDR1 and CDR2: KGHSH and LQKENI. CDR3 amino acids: CASSPGVGNSPLHF. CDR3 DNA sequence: TGTGCCAGCTCACCCGGGGTTGGTAATTCACCCCTCCACTTT. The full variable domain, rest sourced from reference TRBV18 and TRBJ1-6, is NAGVMQNPRHLVRRRGQEARLRCSPMKGHSHVYWYRQLPEEGLKFMVYLQKENIIDESGMPKERFSAEFPKEGPSILRIQQVVRGDSAAYFCASSPGVGNSPLHFGNGTRLTVT.

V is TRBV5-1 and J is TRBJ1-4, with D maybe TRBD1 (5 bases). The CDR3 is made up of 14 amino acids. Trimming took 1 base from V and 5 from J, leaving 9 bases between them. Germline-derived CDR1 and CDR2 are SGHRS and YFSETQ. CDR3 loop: CASSLTGENEKLFF. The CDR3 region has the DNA TGCGCCAGCAGCTTGACAGGCGAGAATGAAAAACTGTTTTTT.

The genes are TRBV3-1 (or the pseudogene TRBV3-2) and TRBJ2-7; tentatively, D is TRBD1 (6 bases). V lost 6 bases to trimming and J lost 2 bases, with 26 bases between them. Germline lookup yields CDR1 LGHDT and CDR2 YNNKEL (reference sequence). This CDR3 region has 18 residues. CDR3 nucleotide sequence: TGTGCCAGCAGGGATAACCGGGACAAGGCCCCGTTGGCCTACGAGCAGTACGTC. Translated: CASRDNRDKAPLAYEQYV.